This entry is about one T cell receptor beta chain. Its target is not known. Germline CDR1 is WNHNN and CDR2 is SYGVQD (reference sequence). The CDR3 is 17 amino acids. Trimming took off 0 bases at V and 0 bases at J, with 12 bases between the two ends. This sample was taken from a study of cytomegalovirus exposure and HLA in healthy donors. General study results and limits: It was about 150 TCR beta chains that were listed as cytomegalovirus-associated. An analysis was carried out at a later point. It showed that HLA-associated TCR beta chains were more clonally expanded than equally common non-associated chains. In vitro work confirmed that a few CMV-associated chains recognize CMV antigens. With later analysis, a missense DCLRE1C variant became linked to TCR beta V- and J-gene trimming.

The primer mix had 60 Vbeta and 13 Jbeta primers. Here immunoSEQ multiplex PCR was the method, and the copy in TCRdb shows in-frame clones only, minus some. The data show about 180,000 clones, around four fifths seen once. The source of this sequence is a woman between 45 and 65 years old in good health and CMV-seropositive. This chain uses TRBV10-1 with TRBJ1-5; possible D gene TRBD1, 5 bases. Material: PBMCs. CDR3 loop: CASSESPGHHSNQPQHF. DNA for the CDR3: TGCGCCAGCAGTGAGTCCCCCGGACATCATAGCAATCAGCCCCAGCATTTT.